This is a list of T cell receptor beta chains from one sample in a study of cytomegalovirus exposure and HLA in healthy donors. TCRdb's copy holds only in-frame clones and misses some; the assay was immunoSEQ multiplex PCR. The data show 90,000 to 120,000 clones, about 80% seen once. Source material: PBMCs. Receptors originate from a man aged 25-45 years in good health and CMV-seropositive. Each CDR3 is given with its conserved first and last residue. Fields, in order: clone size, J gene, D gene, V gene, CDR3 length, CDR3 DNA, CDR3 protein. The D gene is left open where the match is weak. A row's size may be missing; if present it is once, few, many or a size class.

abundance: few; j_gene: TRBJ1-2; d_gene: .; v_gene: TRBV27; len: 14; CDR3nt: TGTGCCACCCTAGCCAGGCAGGGGCGATACGGCTACACCTTC; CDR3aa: CATLARQGRYGYTF
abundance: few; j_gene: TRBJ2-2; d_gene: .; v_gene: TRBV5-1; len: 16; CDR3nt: TGCGCCAGCAGCTTGGAGGGGGGGGCGAACACCGGGGAGCTGTTTTTT; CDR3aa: CASSLEGGANTGELFF
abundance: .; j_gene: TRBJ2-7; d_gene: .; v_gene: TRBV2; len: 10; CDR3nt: TGTGCCAGCGGAACGACAGAGCAGTACTTC; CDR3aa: CASGTTEQYF
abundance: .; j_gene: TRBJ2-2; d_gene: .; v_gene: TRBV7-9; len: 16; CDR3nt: TGTGCCAGCAGCTTTTCTGTCCAGGGCACCACCGGGGAGCTGTTTTTT; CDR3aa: CASSFSVQGTTGELFF
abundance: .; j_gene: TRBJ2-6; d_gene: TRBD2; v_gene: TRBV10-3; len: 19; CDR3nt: TGTGCCATCAGTTTGAGCGGGGGGCTGGCGGCAACGGGGGCCAACGGCCTGACTTTC; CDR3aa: CAISLSGGLAATGANGLTF
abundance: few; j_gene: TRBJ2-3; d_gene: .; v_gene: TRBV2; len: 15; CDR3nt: TGTGCCAGCAGTGGTAGAACCGCTAGCACAGATACGCAGTATTTT; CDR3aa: CASSGRTASTDTQYF
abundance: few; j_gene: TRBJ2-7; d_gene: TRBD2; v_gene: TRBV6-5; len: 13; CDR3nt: TGTGCCAGCAGTGCGGGGGGGCCCTACGAGCAGTACTTC; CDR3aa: CASSAGGPYEQYF
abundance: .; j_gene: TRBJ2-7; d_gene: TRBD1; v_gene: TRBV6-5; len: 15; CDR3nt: TGTGCCAGCAGTTACACAGGACAGGGGAGCGTCGAGCAGTACTTC; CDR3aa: CASSYTGQGSVEQYF
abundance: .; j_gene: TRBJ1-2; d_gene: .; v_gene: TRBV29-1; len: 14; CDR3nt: TGCAGCGTTGAAAACACAGGAATAATCTATGGCTACACCTTC; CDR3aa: CSVENTGIIYGYTF
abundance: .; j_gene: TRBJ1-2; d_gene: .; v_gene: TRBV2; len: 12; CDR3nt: TGTGCCAGCTCCTTCGACATCTATGGCTACACCTTC; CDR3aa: CASSFDIYGYTF
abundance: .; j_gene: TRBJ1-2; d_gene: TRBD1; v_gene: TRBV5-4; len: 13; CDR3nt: TGTGCCAGCAGCGTGACAGGGAAGGATGACTACACCTTC; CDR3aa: CASSVTGKDDYTF
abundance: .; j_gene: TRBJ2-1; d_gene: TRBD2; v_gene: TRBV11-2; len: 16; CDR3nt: TGTGCCAGCAGCCCTCACATAGCGGGCTCCTACAATGAGCAGTTCTTC; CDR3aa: CASSPHIAGSYNEQFF
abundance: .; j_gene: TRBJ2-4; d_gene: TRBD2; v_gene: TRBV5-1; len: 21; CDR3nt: TGCGCCAGCAGCTTGGGGTTAGGGACTAGCGGGGGGGCAGGGGCCAAAAACAGTCAGTACTTC; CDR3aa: CASSLGLGTSGGAGAKNSQYF
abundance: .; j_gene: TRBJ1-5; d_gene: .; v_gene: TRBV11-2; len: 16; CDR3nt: TGTGCCAGCAGCCCGGGGGCGGGACTAGGAGATCAGCCCCAGCATTTT; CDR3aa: CASSPGAGLGDQPQHF
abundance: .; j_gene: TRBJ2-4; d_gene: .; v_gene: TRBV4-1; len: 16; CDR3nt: TGCGCCAGCAGCCAATTCCAGGGCCAGGATACGGGCAGTCAGTACTTC; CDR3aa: CASSQFQGQDTGSQYF
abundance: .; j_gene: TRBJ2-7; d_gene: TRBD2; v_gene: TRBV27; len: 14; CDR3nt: TGTGCCAGCAGTTTGGGCGGGGGGTGGGGCGAGCAGTACTTC; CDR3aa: CASSLGGGWGEQYF
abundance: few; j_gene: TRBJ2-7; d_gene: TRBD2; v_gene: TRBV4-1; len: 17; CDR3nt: TGCGCCAGCAGCCGTCCGACCCCGGGACTAGCGAGCCACGAGCAGTACTTC; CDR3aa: CASSRPTPGLASHEQYF
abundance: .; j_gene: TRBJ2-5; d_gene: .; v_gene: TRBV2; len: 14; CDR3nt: TGTGCCAGCAGTGGCTCCAGGGGCAAAGAGACCCAGTACTTC; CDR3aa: CASSGSRGKETQYF
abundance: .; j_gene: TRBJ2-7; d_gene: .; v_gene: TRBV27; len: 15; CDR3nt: TGTGCCAGCAGAACTGAAAAAAGGGGGGGTTACGAGCAGTACTTC; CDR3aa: CASRTEKRGGYEQYF
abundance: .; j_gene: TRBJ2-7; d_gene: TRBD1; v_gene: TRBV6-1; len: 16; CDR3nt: TGTGCCAGCAGTGTTACCCCGGGACAGGGGGGTCACGAGCAGTACTTC; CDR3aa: CASSVTPGQGGHEQYF
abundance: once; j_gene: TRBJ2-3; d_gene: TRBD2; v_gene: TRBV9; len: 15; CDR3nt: TGTGCCAGCAGCGCTGGACGGGGGGGCACAGATACGCAGTATTTT; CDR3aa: CASSAGRGGTDTQYF
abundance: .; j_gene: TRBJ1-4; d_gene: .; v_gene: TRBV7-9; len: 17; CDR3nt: TGTGCCAGCAGCCTAGGTGGGGGGAGCACAACTAATGAAAAACTGTTTTTT; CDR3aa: CASSLGGGSTTNEKLFF
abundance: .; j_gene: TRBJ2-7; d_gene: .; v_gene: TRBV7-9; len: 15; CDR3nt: TGTGCCAGCAGCTTAAATTCAGACAGGAGGTACGAGCAGTACTTC; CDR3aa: CASSLNSDRRYEQYF
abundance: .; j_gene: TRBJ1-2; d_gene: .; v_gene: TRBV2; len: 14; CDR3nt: TGTGCCAGCAGGGAGGACGGCTTGGGAGGGAGCTACACCTTC; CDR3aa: CASREDGLGGSYTF
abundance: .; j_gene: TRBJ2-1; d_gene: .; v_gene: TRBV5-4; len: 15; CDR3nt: TGTGCCAGCAGCTTTTCCGGAGGGGCATACAATGAGCAGTTCTTC; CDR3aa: CASSFSGGAYNEQFF
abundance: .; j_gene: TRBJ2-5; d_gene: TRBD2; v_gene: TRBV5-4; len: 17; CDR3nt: TGTGCCAGCAGCCCCACCCCCATGACTAGCGGGCAAGAGACCCAGTACTTC; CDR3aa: CASSPTPMTSGQETQYF
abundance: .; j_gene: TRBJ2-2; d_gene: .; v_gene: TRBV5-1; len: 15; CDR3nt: TGCGCCAGCAGCAGGACGGACACGAACACCGGGGAGCTGTTTTTT; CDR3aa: CASSRTDTNTGELFF
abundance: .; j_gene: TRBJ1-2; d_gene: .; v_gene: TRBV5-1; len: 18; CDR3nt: TGCGCCAGCAGCATGGAATTAAATGGGGGGGCGCGGGGCTATGGCTACACCTTC; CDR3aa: CASSMELNGGARGYGYTF
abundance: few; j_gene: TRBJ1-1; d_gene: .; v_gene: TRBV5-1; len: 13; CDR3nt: TGCGCCAGCAGTACTAGGTTGAACACTGAAGCTTTCTTT; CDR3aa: CASSTRLNTEAFF
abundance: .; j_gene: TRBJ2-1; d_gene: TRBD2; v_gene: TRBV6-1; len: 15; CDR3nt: TGTGCCAGCACCTCTTCCGGGGGGGCAAGGAGTGAGCAGTTCTTC; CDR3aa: CASTSSGGARSEQFF
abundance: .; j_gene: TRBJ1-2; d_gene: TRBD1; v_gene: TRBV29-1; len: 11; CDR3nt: TGCAGCGAGACCCGGGACAGCCGCTACACCTTC; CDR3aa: CSETRDSRYTF
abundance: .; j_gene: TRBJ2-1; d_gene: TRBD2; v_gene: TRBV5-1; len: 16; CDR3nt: TGCGCCAGCAGCTTACTGGTTGCGCGGGGGGATAATGAGCAGTTCTTC; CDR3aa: CASSLLVARGDNEQFF
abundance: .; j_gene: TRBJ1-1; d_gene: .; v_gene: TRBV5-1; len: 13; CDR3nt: TGCGCCAGCAGCCCCCAGGGTAACACTGAAGCTTTCTTT; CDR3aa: CASSPQGNTEAFF
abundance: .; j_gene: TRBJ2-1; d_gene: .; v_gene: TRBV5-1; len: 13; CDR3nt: TGCGCCAGCAGGACGGGTACCTACAATGAGCAGTTCTTC; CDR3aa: CASRTGTYNEQFF
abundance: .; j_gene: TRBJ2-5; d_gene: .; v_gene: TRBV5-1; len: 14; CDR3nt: TGCGCCAGCAGATTAGGGACTCCCAAAGAGACCCAGTACTTC; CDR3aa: CASRLGTPKETQYF
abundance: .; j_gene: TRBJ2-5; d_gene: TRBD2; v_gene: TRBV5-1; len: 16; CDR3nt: TGCGCCAGCAGCTTAGGACTAGCGGGGGGCCAAGAGACCCAGTACTTC; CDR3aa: CASSLGLAGGQETQYF
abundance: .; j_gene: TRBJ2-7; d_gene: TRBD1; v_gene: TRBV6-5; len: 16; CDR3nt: TGTGCCAGCAGTTACTCGAGGCAGGGGGTGTCCTACGAGCAGTACTTC; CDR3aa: CASSYSRQGVSYEQYF
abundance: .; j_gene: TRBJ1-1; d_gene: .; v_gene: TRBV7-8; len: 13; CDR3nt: TGTGCCAGCAGCTCGGGCGGGGGGACTGAAGCTTTCTTT; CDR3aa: CASSSGGGTEAFF
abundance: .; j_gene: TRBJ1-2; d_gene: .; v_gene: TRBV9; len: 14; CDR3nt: TGTGCCAGCAGCGTCGGAGGTTTGGACTATGGCTACACCTTC; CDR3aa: CASSVGGLDYGYTF
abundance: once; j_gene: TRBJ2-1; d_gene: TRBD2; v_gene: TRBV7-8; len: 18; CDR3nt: TGTGCCAGCAGCTTAGGGAGGTGGGCGGGGGGCGGAAGGAATGAGCAGTTCTTC; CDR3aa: CASSLGRWAGGGRNEQFF
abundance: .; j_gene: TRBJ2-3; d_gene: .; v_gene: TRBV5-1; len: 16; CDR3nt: TGCGCCAGCAGCCTCCTAGGCCCACTCACCACAGATACGCAGTATTTT; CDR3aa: CASSLLGPLTTDTQYF
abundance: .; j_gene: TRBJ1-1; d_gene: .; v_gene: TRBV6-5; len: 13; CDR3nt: TGTGCCAGCAGTTACTCGACACAGGGTGAAGCTTTCTTT; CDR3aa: CASSYSTQGEAFF
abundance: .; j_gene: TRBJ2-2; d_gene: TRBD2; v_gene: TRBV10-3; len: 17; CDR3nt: TGTGCCATCAGCCCGCCCGGACTAGCGGGGTTTACCGGGGAGCTGTTTTTT; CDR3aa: CAISPPGLAGFTGELFF
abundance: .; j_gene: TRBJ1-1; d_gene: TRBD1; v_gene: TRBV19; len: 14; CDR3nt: TGTGCCAGTAGTATTTCAGGGGGCAGGACTGAAGCTTTCTTT; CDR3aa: CASSISGGRTEAFF
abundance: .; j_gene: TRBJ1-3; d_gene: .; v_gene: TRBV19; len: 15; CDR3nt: TGTGCCAGTAGTATTAAGGGGAACTCTGGAAACACCATATATTTT; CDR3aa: CASSIKGNSGNTIYF
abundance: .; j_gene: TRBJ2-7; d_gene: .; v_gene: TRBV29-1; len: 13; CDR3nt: TGCAGCTCAAGCAGGGGCACTGGGAGCGAGCAGTACTTC; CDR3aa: CSSSRGTGSEQYF
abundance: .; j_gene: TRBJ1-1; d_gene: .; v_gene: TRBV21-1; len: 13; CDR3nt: TGTGCCAGCAGCAAAGGCGAGGGGGCGCAGGCTTTCTTT; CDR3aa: CASSKGEGAQAFF
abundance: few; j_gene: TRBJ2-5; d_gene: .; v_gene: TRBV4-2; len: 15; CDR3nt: TGTGCCAGCAGCCAAGTGGGGACAACTCGTGTGACCCAGTACTTC; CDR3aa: CASSQVGTTRVTQYF
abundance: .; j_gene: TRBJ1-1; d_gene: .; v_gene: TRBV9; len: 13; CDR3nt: TGTGCCAGCAGAGGATGGGAGGGCACTGAAGCTTTCTTT; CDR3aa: CASRGWEGTEAFF
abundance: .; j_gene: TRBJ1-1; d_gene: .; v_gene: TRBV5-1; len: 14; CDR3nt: TGCGCCAGCAGCTCCGCAGGGGAGAACACTGAAGCTTTCTTT; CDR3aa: CASSSAGENTEAFF
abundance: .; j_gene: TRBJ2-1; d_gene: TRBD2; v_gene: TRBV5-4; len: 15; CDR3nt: TGTGCCAGCAGCTCCGGGACTAGCGGATACAATGAGCAGTTCTTC; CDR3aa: CASSSGTSGYNEQFF
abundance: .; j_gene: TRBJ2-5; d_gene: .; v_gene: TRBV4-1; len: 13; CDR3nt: TGCGCCAGCAGCCCCCTCGCGGGCGAGACCCAGTACTTC; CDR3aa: CASSPLAGETQYF
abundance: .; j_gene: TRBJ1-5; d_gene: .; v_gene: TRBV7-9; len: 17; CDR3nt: TGTGCCAGCAGCTTAGGGCAGGGCGACGGACGGACTCAGCCCCAGCATTTT; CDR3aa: CASSLGQGDGRTQPQHF
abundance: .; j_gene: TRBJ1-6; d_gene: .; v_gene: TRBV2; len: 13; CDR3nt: TGTGCCACCGTCCGCTCCTATAATTCACCCCTCCACTTT; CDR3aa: CATVRSYNSPLHF
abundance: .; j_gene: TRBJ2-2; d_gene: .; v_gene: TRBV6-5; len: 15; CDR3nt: TGTGCCAGCAGTCAAAAGACAGACCTTACCGGGGAGCTGTTTTTT; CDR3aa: CASSQKTDLTGELFF
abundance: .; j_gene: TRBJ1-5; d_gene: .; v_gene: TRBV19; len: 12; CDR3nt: TGTGCCAGTGCGCAGGCAAGTCAGCCCCAGCATTTT; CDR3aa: CASAQASQPQHF
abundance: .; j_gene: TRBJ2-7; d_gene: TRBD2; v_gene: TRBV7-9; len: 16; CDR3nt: TGTTCCAGCAACCTAGGGTTGCGGGGGGGCCGATACGAGCAGTACTTC; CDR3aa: CSSNLGLRGGRYEQYF
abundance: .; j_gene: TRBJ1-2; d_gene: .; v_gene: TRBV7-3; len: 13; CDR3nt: TGTGCCAGCAGCTTAACCAGGGGTGGTGGCTACACCTTC; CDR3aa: CASSLTRGGGYTF
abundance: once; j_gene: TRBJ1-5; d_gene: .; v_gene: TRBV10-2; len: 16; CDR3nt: TGCGCCAGCAGGGGTAGGGGGACCCTTTCCAGCCAGCCCCAGCATTTT; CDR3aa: CASRGRGTLSSQPQHF